This T cell receptor beta chain was sequenced during a study of OX40 agonist ivuxolimab in advanced cancers. Regarding the study as a whole: Fewer expanded clones were found on average in CD4+ than in CD8+ T cells. Expansion of clones was among the lowest in partial responders at 0.1-3.0 mg/kg.

Here immunoSEQ multiplex PCR was the method, and the copy in TCRdb shows in-frame clones only, minus some. The repertoire holds approximately 26,000 clones, with 79% as singletons. For this clone: As yet, its antigen is unknown.

Germline V gives CDR1 SGHTA, CDR2 FQGTGA. J gave up 7 bases and V 1 base, and 4 bases lay outside the gene matches. The CDR3 spans 13 residues. This sequence was found in an adult with an advanced solid tumor such as melanoma, head and neck, liver or kidney cancer. The chain links TRBV7-3 to TRBJ2-7; TRBD1 matches 7 bases. Material: CD4+ or CD8+ T cells sorted from blood, obtained in a trial of the OX40 agonist ivuxolimab. CDR3: CASSLNQGDEQYF. CDR3 nucleotide sequence: TGTGCCAGCAGCTTAAACCAGGGGGATGAGCAGTACTTC.